Reported below is one TCR beta chain. Its antigen is still unknown. Sequencing libraries made from TCR beta cDNA carried unique molecular identifiers. TCRdb fed the PCR reads into MiXCR, producing one record per CDR3 protein. This table holds about 770,000 distinct CDR3 sequences, roughly 46% found once. The germline V gene encodes CDR1 LNHNV and CDR2 YYDKDF (reference sequence). The CDR3 runs to 15 residues. V gave up 0 bases and J gave up 5 bases, with 12 bases separating them. These data come from a study of post-analysis software for immune sequencing data. Turning to the study itself: The disease courses covered relapsing-remitting, secondary progressive and progressive-relapsing multiple sclerosis.

Overall study results and limits: Five TRBV segments were more frequent in patients than controls; TRBV5-6, TRBV5-1 and TRBV20-1 belonged to this group. Versus controls, multiple sclerosis patients showed significantly lower diversity (normalized Chao1).

This TCR was sampled from a girl under 18 with multiple sclerosis. This rearrangement joins TRBV15 to TRBJ2-3; D is ambiguous. The sample comprised blood. In nucleotides, the CDR3 is TGTGCCACCAGCAGAGATTGGGCGACCGGAGATACGCAGTATTTT. This encodes CATSRDWATGDTQYF. Together with reference TRBV15 and TRBJ2-3, the CDR3 gives the full variable domain: DAMVIQNPRYQVTQFGKPVTLSCSQTLNHNVMYWYQQKSSQAPKLLFHYYDKDFNNEADTPDNFQSRRPNTSFCFLDIRSPGLGDTAMYLCATSRDWATGDTQYFGPGTRLTVL.